Sequencing of this TCR beta chain was carried out in a study of long-term antiretroviral therapy in people with HIV. The assay, immunoSEQ v3.0, was run at survey level. Generated by immunoSEQ multiplex PCR, the TCRdb table keeps only in-frame clones and is missing some. The table lists 33,000 or so clones, 95% to 98% of them singletons. Study findings and constraints: ART adherence was not documented, and neither viral resistance nor therapy changes had any data. HIV repertoires spanned tighter CDR3 length ranges than controls did. Diversity rose after ART but stayed below transplant donor controls.

Roughly 0.95-10 million cryopreserved PBMC were held in samples before DNA extraction. Germline V gives CDR1 SGHRS, CDR2 YFSETQ. The CDR3 runs to 14 residues. V dropped 0 bases and J dropped 8 bases, with 9 bases sitting between them. This clone was counted a single time. The antigen remains undetermined. The J gene is TRBJ1-6, the V gene TRBV5-1; D is ambiguous. This sequence originates from a man aged 30 to 39 with HIV. The material was unsorted PBMCs, obtained 7.6 years after starting antiretroviral therapy. The DNA for the CDR3 is TGCGCCAGCAGCTTGGGAACAGCTGATTCACCCCTCCACTTT. Its translation is CASSLGTADSPLHF. The variable domain in full, with the rest retrieved from reference TRBV5-1 and TRBJ1-6, is KAGVTQTPRYLIKTRGQQVTLSCSPISGHRSVSWYQQTPGQGLQFLFEYFSETQRNKGNFPGRFSGRQFSNSRSEMNVSTLELGDSALYLCASSLGTADSPLHFGNGTRLTVT.